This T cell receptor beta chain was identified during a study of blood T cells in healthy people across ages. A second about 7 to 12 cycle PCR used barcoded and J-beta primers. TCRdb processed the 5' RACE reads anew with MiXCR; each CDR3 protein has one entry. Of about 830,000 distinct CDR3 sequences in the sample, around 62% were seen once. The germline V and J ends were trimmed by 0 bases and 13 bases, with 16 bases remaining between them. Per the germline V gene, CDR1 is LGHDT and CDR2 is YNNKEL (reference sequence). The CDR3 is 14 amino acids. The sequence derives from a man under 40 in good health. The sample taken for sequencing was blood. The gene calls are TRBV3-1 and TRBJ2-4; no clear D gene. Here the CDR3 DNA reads TGTGCCAGCAGCCAAGATGAGACGCTCACTGAGCAGTACTTC. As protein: CASSQDETLTEQYF.